This T cell receptor (beta chain) was retrieved from a study of cytomegalovirus exposure and HLA in healthy donors. Study overall: From HLA-typed donors, an early data release held tens of millions of unique TCRs.

Comment on this clone: Antigen specificity is unknown.

PCR involved 60 Vbeta and 13 Jbeta primers. Libraries were prepared by immunoSEQ multiplex PCR; TCRdb keeps only in-frame clonotypes and omits some of them. The table has about 180,000 clones, approximately 80% seen once. Regarding the study as a whole: The authors judged a highly shared variant cluster likely a sequencing artifact.

The material sequenced was PBMCs. This TCR derives from a man younger than 45 in good health and CMV-seronegative.

The CDR3 sequence: CSVEDRDRGLNQPQHF. CDR3 DNA: TGCAGCGTTGAAGATCGGGACAGGGGGCTCAATCAGCCCCAGCATTTT. The rearrangement uses TRBV29-1 and TRBJ1-5; TRBD1 aligns across 12 bases. The CDR3 has 16 amino acids. The trim removed 0 bases at V and 3 bases at J, leaving 3 bases unmatched. Per the germline V gene, CDR1 is SQVTM and CDR2 is ANQGSEA.